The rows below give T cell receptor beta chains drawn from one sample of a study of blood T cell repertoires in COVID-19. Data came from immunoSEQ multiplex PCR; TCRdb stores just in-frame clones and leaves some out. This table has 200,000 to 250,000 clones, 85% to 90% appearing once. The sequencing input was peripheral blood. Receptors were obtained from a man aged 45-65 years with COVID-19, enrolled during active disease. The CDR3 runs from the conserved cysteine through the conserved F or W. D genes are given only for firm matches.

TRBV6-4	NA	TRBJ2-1	TGTGCCAGCAGTGATCTGAGAGGAGAGCAGTTCTTC	CASSDLRGEQFF
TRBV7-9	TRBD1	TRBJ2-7	TGTGCTTGGGACGGACAGGGGATAAACGAGCAGTACTTC	CAWDGQGINEQYF
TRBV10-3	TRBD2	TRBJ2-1	TGTGCCATCCTCCCACTAGCGGCCTATTACAATGAGCAGTTCTTC	CAILPLAAYYNEQFF
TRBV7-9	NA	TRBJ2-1	TGTGCCTCTCAAGCGTGGTCTTACAATGAGCAGTTCTTC	CASQAWSYNEQFF
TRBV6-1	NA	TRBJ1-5	TGTGCCAGCAGTGAGGCGTCGGAGGGGAATCAGCCCCAGCATTTT	CASSEASEGNQPQHF
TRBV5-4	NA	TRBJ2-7	TGTGCCAGCAGCTTGGGAGGCGACAGGGGAGGGTACGAGCAGTACTTC	CASSLGGDRGGYEQYF
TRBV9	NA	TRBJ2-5	TGTGCCAGCAGCGTAGCCCCCGGGATCCGCGGCCAAGAGACCCAGTACTTC	CASSVAPGIRGQETQYF
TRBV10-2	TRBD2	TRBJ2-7	TGCGCCAGCAGCCACACATCTAGCGGGCCCTCCTACGAGCAGTACTTC	CASSHTSSGPSYEQYF
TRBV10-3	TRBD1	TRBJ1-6	TGTGCCATCAGTGAGGTACAGGGGAATTCACCCCTCCACTTT	CAISEVQGNSPLHF
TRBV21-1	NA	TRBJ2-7	TGTGCCAGCAGCAAAATAGACAGGTTCTACGAGCAGTACTTC	CASSKIDRFYEQYF
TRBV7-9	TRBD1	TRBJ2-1	TGTGCCAGCAGCTTAGGGACAGGGAACTATGAGCAGTTCTTC	CASSLGTGNYEQFF
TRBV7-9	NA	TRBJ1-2	TGTGCCAGCAGCTTGGAGGAGTATGGCTACACCTTC	CASSLEEYGYTF
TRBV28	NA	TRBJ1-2	TGTGCCAGCAGTTTCGGGGGTAACTATGGCTACACCTTC	CASSFGGNYGYTF
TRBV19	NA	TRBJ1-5	TGTGCCAGTAGTCTCGGGGGGAGCGCGGGTCAGCCCCAGCATTTT	CASSLGGSAGQPQHF
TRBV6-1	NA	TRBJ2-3	TGTGCCAGCAGTGAAGACCGGGGTTACCCCACAGATACGCAGTATTTT	CASSEDRGYPTDTQYF
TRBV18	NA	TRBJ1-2	TGTGCCGCGGAGGGGACGGAGAACTATGGCTACACCTTC	CAAEGTENYGYTF
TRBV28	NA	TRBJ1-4	TGTGCCAGCAGTTTGGCGGGCTTTAATGAAAAACTGTTTTTT	CASSLAGFNEKLFF